This T cell receptor (beta chain) was recovered during a study of OX40 agonist ivuxolimab in advanced cancers. The CDR3 is 13 residues long. V was clipped by 1 base and J by 6 bases, with 8 bases between them. Per the germline V gene, CDR1 is SGHTA and CDR2 is FQGNSA. Comments on this clone: The antigen is undetermined.

General study points: Compared with CD4+, CD8+ T cells on average had more expanded clones. Among the least clonally expanded were partial responders at 0.1-3.0 mg/kg. Both CD4+ and CD8+ T cell populations in blood had undergone clonal expansion by week 6 at 0.1 to 3.0 mg/kg.

Profiling relied on immunoSEQ multiplex PCR, and the TCRdb table lists in-frame clones only, not all of them. The sample includes more than 75,000 clones, roughly 84% of them seen just once. The sequencing here drew on CD4+ or CD8+ T cells sorted from blood, taken in a trial of the OX40 agonist ivuxolimab. The origin of this receptor is an adult with an advanced solid tumor such as melanoma, head and neck, liver or kidney cancer. This chain connects TRBV7-2 to TRBJ2-3; no reliable D call. The CDR3 nucleotides read TGTGCCAGCAGCTTAGGTTACGGGGATACGCAGTATTTT. It is translated as CASSLGYGDTQYF.